The 9 T cell receptor beta chains presented below share a single source sample, sequenced in a study of cytomegalovirus exposure and HLA in healthy donors. Generated by immunoSEQ multiplex PCR, the TCRdb table keeps only in-frame clones and is missing some. The data show more than 95,000 clones, about 85% seen once. The sequencing sample was made of PBMCs. These receptor sequences come from a woman under 30 in good health and CMV-seropositive.

The chain is built from TRBV28 and TRBJ1-1; D gene ambiguous. The CDR3 extends over 13 amino acids. Germline V lookup: CDR1 MDHEN, CDR2 SYDVKM. The V and J ends lost 5 bases and 1 base respectively, with 8 bases between them. CDR3 region: CASSTTPNTEAFF. As DNA, the CDR3 is TGTGCCAGCAGTACTACACCGAACACTGAAGCTTTCTTT.

This chain links TRBV19 with TRBJ1-5, with D possibly TRBD1 on 5 matching bases. CDR3 length: 14 residues. The V end lost 5 bases, the J end lost 7 bases, and 15 bases lay between the germline ends. Per germline, CDR1 LNHDA and CDR2 SQIVND (reference sequence). The CDR3 spells CASSVAAGGQPQHF. CDR3 DNA: TGTGCCAGTAGTGTCGCAGCCGGGGGGCAGCCCCAGCATTTT.

This rearrangement joins TRBV28 to TRBJ1-2; D may be TRBD1 (6 bases). Between the trimmed V and J ends, which lost 6 bases and 8 bases, there was a span of 16 bases. Germline V gives CDR1 MDHEN, CDR2 SYDVKM. The CDR3 runs to 13 residues. The CDR3 loop reads CASRIGGAVGYTF. CDR3 DNA: TGTGCCAGCAGGATAGGGGGGGCGGTGGGCTACACCTTC.

The genes are TRBV5-1 and TRBJ2-3; the D gene is possibly TRBD2 (5 bases). V lost 0 bases and J lost 6, with 17 bases in between. This CDR3 has 16 residues. Germline values: CDR1 SGHRS, CDR2 YFSETQ. CDR3 sequence (DNA): TGCGCCAGCAGCTTGGTAGGCGCCCGGGAAGGGGATACGCAGTATTTT. This sequence encodes CASSLVGAREGDTQYF.

This clone was seen only once. V is TRBV18 and J is TRBJ2-7; TRBD1 agrees at 10 bases. The CDR3 consists of 13 residues. The V gene's germline CDR1 is KGHSH and CDR2 LQKENI. Unmatched junction bases numbered 3, after V lost 4 bases and J lost 6 bases. CDR3 residues: CASSLRTGGEQYF. The CDR3 DNA reads TGTGCCAGCTCACTAAGGACAGGGGGCGAGCAGTACTTC. The whole variable domain, remainder taken from reference TRBV18 and TRBJ2-7, is NAGVMQNPRHLVRRRGQEARLRCSPMKGHSHVYWYRQLPEEGLKFMVYLQKENIIDESGMPKERFSAEFPKEGPSILRIQQVVRGDSAAYFCASSLRTGGEQYFGPGTRLTVT.

This clone was counted a few times. The rearrangement uses TRBV28 and TRBJ1-2, with unresolved D. Germline lookup yields CDR1 MDHEN and CDR2 SYDVKM. Trimming stripped 2 bases from V and 4 bases from J, with 8 bases between. The CDR3 runs to 13 residues. The CDR3 spells CASSLAVLYGYTF. CDR3 coding DNA: TGTGCCAGCAGTTTAGCGGTTCTCTATGGCTACACCTTC.

The chain employs TRBV11-2 and TRBJ2-7; 7 nucleotides agree with TRBD1. This CDR3 comprises 15 residues. Looked up from germline, CDR1 is SGHAT and CDR2 is FQNNGV. Germline trimming cut 0 bases from V and 4 bases from J; bases unmatched to any gene: 6. The CDR3 here is CASSLERQGPYEQYF. CDR3 DNA sequence: TGTGCCAGCAGCTTAGAAAGACAGGGCCCTTACGAGCAGTACTTC.

This chain joins TRBV6-5 and TRBJ1-4, with no clear D. Trimming removed 10 bases at V and 8 bases at J, with 14 bases between. The V gene's germline CDR1 is MNHEY and CDR2 SVGAGI. This CDR3 has 12 residues. CDR3 coding DNA: TGTGCCACAACATCACGGGTCGAAAAACTGTTTTTT. It specifies CATTSRVEKLFF.

The chain employs TRBV11-2 and TRBJ1-1, with a tentative D call TRBD1 (5 bases). Germline CDR1 SGHAT, CDR2 FQNNGV. V was cut by 5 bases and J by 4 bases, with 14 bases left in between. The CDR3 is made up of 14 amino acids. The CDR3 DNA follows: TGTGCCAGCAGCCCGATGACAGATACCACTGAAGCTTTCTTT. Amino acids: CASSPMTDTTEAFF.